Shown below are 9 T cell receptor beta chains from a single sample sequenced in a study of blood T cell repertoires in COVID-19. Clones were sequenced by immunoSEQ multiplex PCR, and TCRdb holds only the in-frame ones, with some missing. The data show about 190,000 clones, 80% to 90% seen once. Input material: peripheral blood. Receptor source: a young man with active or convalescent COVID-19.

The chain uses TRBV20-1 and TRBJ1-2; D remains ambiguous. Germline-derived CDR1 and CDR2 are DFQATT and SNEGSKA (reference sequence). This CDR3 region has 12 residues. V was clipped by 3 bases and J by 1 base, with 6 bases between them. The DNA of the CDR3 is TGCAGTGCTAGTACGGGTAACTATGGCTACACCTTC. Protein: CSASTGNYGYTF.

This clone was counted a single time. The chain uses TRBV7-9 and TRBJ2-7; 8 nucleotides line up with TRBD1. The V segment lost 5 bases and the J segment 6 bases; nucleotides outside the gene matches: 9. The CDR3 consists of 14 residues. The germline gives CDR1 SEHNR, CDR2 FQNEAQ (reference sequence). The CDR3 sequence: CASSVGQGPLEQYF. The CDR3 DNA reads TGTGCCAGCAGCGTTGGACAGGGCCCCCTCGAGCAGTACTTC.

This clone was seen a handful of times. V and J are TRBV7-2 and TRBJ1-1, with a weak D call TRBD1 (6 bases). Looked up from germline, CDR1 is SGHTA and CDR2 is FQGNSA. CDR3 size: 13 residues. V dropped 11 bases and J dropped 1 base, with 14 bases sitting between them. The CDR3 protein is CASAGTRNTEAFF. The CDR3 region has the DNA TGTGCCTCCGCCGGGACAAGGAACACTGAAGCTTTCTTT.

CDR3 bases: TGTGCCAGCAGCTCGGAGGGCGGGGGAACTAATGAAAAACTGTTTTTT. It codes for CASSSEGGGTNEKLFF. This sequence joins TRBV7-9 and TRBJ1-4, with D possibly being TRBD1 (5 bases). The V gene lost 4 bases and the J gene lost 1 base, with 13 bases spanning the gap. Germline values: CDR1 SEHNR, CDR2 FQNEAQ (reference sequence). This CDR3 comprises 16 residues.

V usage is TRBV7-2 and J usage is TRBJ1-5, with 8 bases matching TRBD1. CDR3 length: 16 residues. The V gene's germline CDR1 is SGHTA and CDR2 FQGNSA. V shed 1 base and J 3 bases; nucleotides not matched to a gene: 5. CDR3 amino acids: CASSLGVQGDNQPQHF. The DNA of the CDR3 is TGTGCCAGCAGCTTAGGTGTACAGGGGGACAATCAGCCCCAGCATTTT.

The genes are TRBV15 and TRBJ2-7; weak D call: TRBD2 (5 bases). The CDR3 loop spans 15 amino acids. The germline V gene has CDR1 LNHNV and CDR2 YYDKDF (reference sequence). V dropped 3 bases and J dropped 1 base, with 13 bases sitting between them. The CDR3 here is CATSSTSRESYEQYF. CDR3 DNA sequence: TGTGCCACCAGCAGCACCAGCCGGGAATCCTACGAGCAGTACTTC.

This clone was seen once. The rearrangement joins TRBV7-9 to TRBJ1-5; 10 bases fit TRBD1. V gave up 5 bases and J gave up 2 bases; unmatched junction bases: 3. The CDR3 covers 15 residues. The germline V gene encodes CDR1 SEHNR and CDR2 FQNEAQ (reference sequence). In DNA form, the CDR3 reads TGTGCCAGCAGCGGGGGGACAGGGGGCAATCAGCCCCAGCATTTT. It specifies CASSGGTGGNQPQHF.

This rearrangement joins TRBV6-5 to TRBJ1-2, with 7 bases identical to TRBD1. CDR3 size: 15 residues. The V gene's germline CDR1 is MNHEY and CDR2 SVGAGI. V dropped 4 bases and J dropped 4; count of bases not matched to a gene: 9. The CDR3: CASSLQGQLLYGYTF. For the CDR3, the DNA is TGTGCCAGCAGTTTACAGGGACAGCTCCTCTATGGCTACACCTTC.

V and J are TRBV7-3 and TRBJ2-5, with D perhaps matching TRBD1 (5 bases). With 3 bases removed from V and 5 bases from J, the gap between germline ends came to 16 bases. The CDR3 sequence is 15 residues long. Germline V lookup: CDR1 SGHTA, CDR2 FQGTGA. The CDR3 is CASSLSPGRVETQYF. CDR3 bases: TGTGCCAGCAGCTTGTCTCCCGGCAGGGTGGAGACCCAGTACTTC. Looking up the rest from reference TRBV7-3 and TRBJ2-5 gives the full variable domain: GAGVSQTPSNKVTEKGKYVELRCDPISGHTALYWYRQSLGQGPEFLIYFQGTGAADDSGLPNDRFFAVRPEGSVSTLKIQRTERGDSAVYLCASSLSPGRVETQYFGPGTRLLVL.